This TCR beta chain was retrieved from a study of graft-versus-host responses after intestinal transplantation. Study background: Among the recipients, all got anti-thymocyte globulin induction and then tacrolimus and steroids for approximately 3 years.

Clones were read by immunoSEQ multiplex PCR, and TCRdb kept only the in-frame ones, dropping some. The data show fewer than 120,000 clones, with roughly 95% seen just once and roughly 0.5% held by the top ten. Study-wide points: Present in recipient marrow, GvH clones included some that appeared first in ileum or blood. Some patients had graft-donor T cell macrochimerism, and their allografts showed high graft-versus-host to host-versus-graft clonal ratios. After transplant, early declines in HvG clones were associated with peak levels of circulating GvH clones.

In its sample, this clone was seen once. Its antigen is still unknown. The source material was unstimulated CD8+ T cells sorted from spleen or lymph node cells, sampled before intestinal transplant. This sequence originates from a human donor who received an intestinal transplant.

The CDR3 reads CASSEVAGGYYEQYF. The CDR3 DNA sequence: TGTGCCAGCAGTGAAGTGGCAGGGGGTTACTACGAGCAGTACTTC. The chain joins TRBV6-1 to TRBJ2-7; TRBD1 matches at 7 bases. Germline CDR1 MNHNS, CDR2 SASEGT. The V segment lost 1 base and the J segment 3 bases; nucleotides outside the gene matches: 6. The CDR3 spans 15 residues.